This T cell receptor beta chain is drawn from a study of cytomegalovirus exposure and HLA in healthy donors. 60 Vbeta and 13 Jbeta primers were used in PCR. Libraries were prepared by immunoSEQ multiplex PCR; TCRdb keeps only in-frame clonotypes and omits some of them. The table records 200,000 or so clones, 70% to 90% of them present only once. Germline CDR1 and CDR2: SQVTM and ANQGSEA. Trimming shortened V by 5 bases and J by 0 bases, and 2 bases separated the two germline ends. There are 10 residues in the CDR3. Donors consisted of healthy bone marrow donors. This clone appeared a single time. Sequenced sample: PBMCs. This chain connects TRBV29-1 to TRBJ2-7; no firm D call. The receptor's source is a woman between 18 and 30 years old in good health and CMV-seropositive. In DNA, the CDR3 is TGCAGCGTTTACTCCTACGAGCAGTACTTC. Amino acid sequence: CSVYSYEQYF.